This T cell receptor (beta chain) appears in the sequencing data of a study of blood T cell repertoires in COVID-19. Using immunoSEQ multiplex PCR, the repertoire was profiled, and TCRdb retains in-frame clones only, with some absent. The table records tens of thousands of clones, roughly nine tenths of them present only once. Trimming shortened V by 4 bases and J by 2 bases, and 15 bases separated the two germline ends. Germline V gene sequence: CDR1 GTSNPN, CDR2 SVGIG (reference sequence). CDR3 length equals 14 residues. This sequence was found in a man aged 55 to 70 with acute or convalescent COVID-19. The sequenced sample consisted of peripheral blood. The chain links TRBV30 to TRBJ2-7; TRBD1 is a possible D gene (5 bases). Here the CDR3 DNA reads TGTGCCTGGAAGGGGTCCCAAGCCCCCTACGAGCAGTACTTC. Encoded protein: CAWKGSQAPYEQYF. Together with reference TRBV30 and TRBJ2-7, the CDR3 gives the full variable domain: SQTIHQWPATLVQPVGSPLSLECTVEGTSNPNLYWYRQAAGRGLQLLFYSVGIGQISSEVPQNLSASRPQDRQFILSSKKLLLSDSGFYLCAWKGSQAPYEQYFGPGTRLTVT.